The entry that follows covers one T cell receptor (beta chain) sequence. What it recognizes is unknown. This sample was included in a study of cytotoxic CD8 clonotypes in ibrutinib-treated CLL. General observations from the study: Sustained-remission and progressing patients had unequal sampling times.

Method: immunoSEQ multiplex PCR; TCRdb's copy keeps in-frame clones and lacks some. The sample includes around 150,000 clones, 80% of them seen just once. From germline, CDR1 is MNHEY and CDR2 SVGAGI. The CDR3 sequence is 13 residues long. Between the trimmed V and J ends, which lost 4 bases and 9 bases, there was a span of 13 bases. This sequence originates from a human donor with chronic lymphocytic leukemia. The rearrangement joins TRBV6-5 to TRBJ2-1; D gene ambiguous. The sequencing here drew on PBMCs, taken after 36 months of ibrutinib treatment. CDR3 DNA sequence: TGTGCCAGCAGTTCATCAGATGTCGGTGAGCAGTTCTTC. Translated, it gives CASSSSDVGEQFF.